The 27 T cell receptor beta chains reported below all come from one sample, sequenced in a study of identical twins. TCRdb independently ran MiXCR on the 5' RACE reads; one entry per CDR3 protein. The sample comprises a few hundred thousand distinct CDR3 sequences, 18% of which are singletons, and about 12% rests with the top ten. The source material was naive T cells sorted from blood. Receptors originate from a man aged 45-65 years in good health.

The chain couples TRBV3-1 to TRBJ2-7, with 13 bases fitting TRBD2. Germline CDR1 is LGHDT and CDR2 is YNNKEL (reference sequence). CDR3 size: 17 residues. The V and J ends lost 0 bases and 6 bases, in that order; junction bases with no gene match: 8. CDR3 in DNA: TGTGCCAGCAGCCAAGATCGGGCAGGACTAGCGGGAGTCGAGCAGTACTTC. This translates into CASSQDRAGLAGVEQYF.

This clonotype was recorded a few times. DNA for the CDR3: TGCAGTGCTAGGGGACAGACCCTGGGGACTGAAGCTTTCTTT. This encodes CSARGQTLGTEAFF. The chain couples TRBV20-1 to TRBJ1-1; 7 bases line up with TRBD1. This CDR3 is built from 14 residues. The germline V gene has CDR1 DFQATT and CDR2 SNEGSKA (reference sequence). The V gene end was trimmed by 3 bases and the J gene end by 5 bases; junction bases not matched to a gene: 9.

This clonotype was seen more than once but under ten times. The chain is built from TRBV19 and TRBJ1-2; 9 nucleotides line up with TRBD1. J lost 2 bases, V lost 4 bases, and 5 bases had no gene match. Germline lookup yields CDR1 LNHDA and CDR2 SQIVND (reference sequence). This CDR3 is built from 15 residues. CDR3 sequence reads: CASSNPGQGNYGYTF. DNA for the CDR3: TGTGCCAGTAGTAATCCGGGACAGGGCAACTATGGCTACACCTTC.

This clonotype is a singleton in its sample. CDR3 in amino acids: CASSQVHRLGKGTYNSPLHF. The DNA for the CDR3 is TGTGCCAGCAGCCAAGTTCACAGACTCGGGAAGGGGACCTATAATTCACCCCTCCACTTT. V usage is TRBV4-2 and J usage is TRBJ1-6; weak D call: TRBD1 (5 bases). The CDR3 length is 20 residues. Between the trimmed V and J ends, which lost 1 base and 2 bases, there was a span of 21 bases. CDR1 is LGHNA and CDR2 is YNFKEQ in the germline V gene.

This clonotype was seen ten or more times. The rearrangement joins TRBV5-1 to TRBJ1-1, with TRBD1 as a possible D gene (5 bases). Trimming took 0 bases from V and 8 from J, leaving 8 bases between them. The CDR3 covers 12 residues. CDR1 is SGHRS and CDR2 is YFSETQ in the germline V gene. The CDR3 sequence is CASSLGQGEAFF. DNA of the CDR3: TGCGCCAGCAGCTTGGGTCAGGGAGAAGCTTTCTTT.

V and J are TRBV4-3 and TRBJ2-7; D gene ambiguous. Between the trimmed V and J ends, which lost 0 bases and 3 bases, there was a span of 9 bases. CDR3 size: 14 residues. Germline V CDR1 and CDR2: LGHNA, YSLEER. CDR3 in amino acids: CASSQEYGSYEQYF. Written as DNA, the CDR3 is TGCGCCAGCAGCCAAGAATATGGCAGCTACGAGCAGTACTTC.

This chain connects TRBV27 to TRBJ2-3, with 9 bases that match TRBD1. Germline CDR1 MNHEY, CDR2 SMNVEV (reference sequence). Trimming took 5 bases from V and 4 from J; bases not matched to a gene: 4. The CDR3 contains 14 residues. The CDR3 is CASSPRTGADTQYF. The CDR3 coding sequence is TGTGCCAGCAGTCCAAGGACAGGGGCAGATACGCAGTATTTT.

This clonotype was seen at least ten times. The chain employs TRBV20-1 and TRBJ2-1, with 9 bases lining up with TRBD1. Germline V gene sequence: CDR1 DFQATT, CDR2 SNEGSKA (reference sequence). The CDR3 covers 13 residues. The V and J ends lost 5 bases and 8 bases, in that order; junction bases with no gene match: 7. For the CDR3, the DNA is TGCAGTGCTGAACTGGACAGGGGCTATGAGCAGTTCTTC. This gives the protein CSAELDRGYEQFF.

V and J are TRBV28 and TRBJ2-3; 10 bases are shared with TRBD1. Germline lookup yields CDR1 MDHEN and CDR2 SYDVKM. V shed 7 bases, J shed 5 bases, and the junction held 6 bases outside the gene matches. The CDR3 is 14 amino acids. The CDR3 region is CASMGTGVLDTQYF. Written as DNA, the CDR3 is TGTGCCAGCATGGGGACAGGGGTGTTAGATACGCAGTATTTT.

The gene calls are TRBV2 and TRBJ2-7; D not resolved. The CDR3 is 12 residues long. The germline V gene has CDR1 SNHLY and CDR2 FYNNEI. Trimming stripped 7 bases from V and 4 bases from J, with 11 bases between. As DNA, the CDR3 is TGTGCCAGCAACTTGGGGTCTTACGAGCAGTACTTC. Translating gives CASNLGSYEQYF.

This clonotype was counted at least ten times. The chain recombines TRBV6-6 with TRBJ1-5, with D unclear. The CDR3 contains 13 residues. V lost 0 bases, J lost 6 bases, and 6 bases lay in between. CDR1 is MNHNY and CDR2 is SVGAGI in the germline V gene (reference sequence). DNA of the CDR3: TGTGCCAGCAGTTACTCGAAAGGTCAGCCCCAGCATTTT. Its translation: CASSYSKGQPQHF.

The V gene is TRBV5-1, the J gene TRBJ2-3, with 13 bases identical to TRBD2. The germline V gene encodes CDR1 SGHRS and CDR2 YFSETQ. V was pared by 4 bases and J by 5 bases, with 7 bases of the junction left unmatched. This CDR3 comprises 16 residues. The CDR3 DNA reads TGCGCCAGCAGCAAACAACTAGCGGGAGGGTTAGATACGCAGTATTTT. Translating gives CASSKQLAGGLDTQYF.

CDR3 region: CAWRDSLLSYEQYF. The CDR3 region has the DNA TGTGCCTGGAGGGACAGCCTACTCTCCTACGAGCAGTACTTC. The chain couples TRBV30 to TRBJ2-7; D possibly corresponds to TRBD1 (6 bases). This CDR3 spans 14 amino acids. V lost 3 bases and J lost 0, with 12 bases in between. Germline CDR1 reads GTSNPN; CDR2 reads SVGIG (reference sequence).

This clonotype was counted between two and nine times. The V and J genes are TRBV27 and TRBJ2-5, with D unresolved. The germline gives CDR1 MNHEY, CDR2 SMNVEV (reference sequence). V shed 6 bases and J shed 1 base, with 18 bases lying between them. The CDR3 has 16 amino acids. CDR3 residues: CASSSPGRSGQETQYF. The CDR3 coding sequence is TGTGCCAGCAGCTCCCCTGGGCGTAGTGGCCAAGAGACCCAGTACTTC.

This clonotype was seen only a few times. The chain couples TRBV11-1 to TRBJ2-3, with 13 bases that match TRBD2. The trim removed 3 bases at V and 0 bases at J, leaving 6 bases unmatched. This CDR3 is 18 amino acids long. Germline CDR1 reads SGHAT; CDR2 reads FQDESV (reference sequence). Written as DNA, the CDR3 is TGTGCCAGCAGCTTCGGGACTAGCGGGACCATTAGCACAGATACGCAGTATTTT. Amino acids: CASSFGTSGTISTDTQYF.

This clonotype came up a few times. The chain carries TRBV7-2 and TRBJ1-2; 7 nucleotides agree with TRBD1. Germline V gives CDR1 SGHTA, CDR2 FQGNSA. V gave up 1 base and J gave up 7 bases; unmatched junction bases: 6. The CDR3 covers 14 residues. This CDR3 reads CASSLEGTASGYTF. CDR3 bases: TGTGCCAGCAGCTTAGAGGGGACAGCCAGTGGCTACACCTTC.

As regards this clonotype: One base away lies a much larger clone, so this may be a sequencing read error. This chain uses TRBV20-1 with TRBJ2-5; D remains ambiguous. This CDR3 spans 14 amino acids. Germline V lookup: CDR1 DFQATT, CDR2 SNEGSKA (reference sequence). In DNA, the CDR3 is TGCAGTGCTAGAAGTCCAAACAAACAAGAGACCCAGTGCTTC. Amino acids: CSARSPNKQETQCF.

The chain joins TRBV18 to TRBJ1-5; 8 bases fit TRBD1. Germline V gives CDR1 KGHSH, CDR2 LQKENI. This CDR3 is built from 13 residues. J lost 7 bases, V lost 4 bases, and 3 bases had no gene match. The CDR3 DNA is TGTGCCAGCTCACGGGACAGGTCGCAGCCCCAGCATTTT. This sequence encodes CASSRDRSQPQHF.

This sequence joins TRBV20-1 and TRBJ2-7, with D tentatively TRBD1 (5 bases). This CDR3 has 14 amino acids. The germline CDR1 and CDR2 sequences are DFQATT and SNEGSKA (reference sequence). V shed 3 bases and J shed 1 base, with 13 bases lying between them. The CDR3 DNA sequence: TGCAGTGCTAGGAGGAGCAGGGCGTCCTACGAGCAGTACTTC. Its protein product is CSARRSRASYEQYF.

The J gene is TRBJ1-4, the V gene TRBV9, with D hard to call. CDR1 and CDR2 (germline): SGDLS, YYNGEE. The CDR3 covers 14 residues. Trimming shortened V by 0 bases and J by 5 bases, and 8 bases separated the two germline ends. The chain's CDR3 is CASSVDVGNEKLFF. The CDR3 region has the DNA TGTGCCAGCAGCGTAGACGTGGGCAATGAAAAACTGTTTTTT.

This clonotype was observed a handful of times. V and J are TRBV4-3 and TRBJ2-7; TRBD1 is a possible D gene (7 bases). CDR3 length equals 15 residues. Trimming removed 1 base at V and 8 bases at J, with 18 bases between. The V gene's germline CDR1 is LGHNA and CDR2 YSLEER. In DNA form, the CDR3 reads TGCGCCAGCAGCCAAGCGGTGAAGGGGGCGGGGAAGCAGTACTTC. It codes for CASSQAVKGAGKQYF.

J is TRBJ2-1 and V is TRBV29-1, with TRBD2 matching 13 bases. Unmatched junction bases numbered 3, after V lost 4 bases and J lost 3 bases. CDR1 and CDR2 from the germline V gene are SQVTM and ANQGSEA. This CDR3 spans 15 amino acids. The CDR3 bases are TGCAGCGTTGGACTAGCGGGGGGAATCTACAATGAGCAGTTCTTC. Translation: CSVGLAGGIYNEQFF.

The V call is TRBV5-1, the J call TRBJ1-3; D might be TRBD1 (5 bases). With 1 base removed from V and 4 bases from J, the gap between germline ends came to 15 bases. The CDR3 spans 16 residues. Per germline, CDR1 SGHRS and CDR2 YFSETQ. The CDR3: CASSLTVLQVGNTIYF. In nucleotides, the CDR3 is TGCGCCAGCAGCTTGACCGTCCTACAGGTGGGAAACACCATATATTTT.

This clonotype was detected many times. The V gene is TRBV24-1, the J gene TRBJ2-5; D is perhaps TRBD1 (6 bases). V was cut by 9 bases and J by 4 bases, with 14 bases left in between. The CDR3 consists of 13 residues. Germline CDR1 and CDR2: KGHDR and SFDVKD. The CDR3 DNA is TGTGCCACCGGGGGACACTTCTCAGAGACCCAGTACTTC. Translation: CATGGHFSETQYF.

This clonotype was counted ten times or more. The chain joins TRBV28 to TRBJ2-2; D gene ambiguous. The CDR3 covers 14 residues. The ends were cut back, 6 bases at V and 7 bases at J, with 15 bases in the middle. Germline V gene lookup returns CDR1 MDHEN and CDR2 SYDVKM. The CDR3 is CASSPLRRSGELFF. CDR3 sequence (DNA): TGTGCCAGCAGCCCTTTGAGGCGTAGCGGGGAGCTGTTTTTT.

This clonotype was counted a few times. V is TRBV7-2 and J is TRBJ2-7; 13 positions agree with TRBD2. CDR3 length equals 16 residues. The junction had 7 bases not matched to a gene; V was cut back by 7 bases and J by 1 base. Germline CDR1 reads SGHTA; CDR2 reads FQGNSA. The CDR3 here is CASNPGLAGHSYEQYF. As DNA, the CDR3 is TGTGCCAGCAACCCGGGACTAGCGGGACATTCCTACGAGCAGTACTTC.

The chain combines TRBV5-1 with TRBJ1-3, with a possible D match to TRBD1 (6 bases). This CDR3 is built from 16 residues. The V end was cut by 0 bases, the J end by 0 bases, with 10 bases between. Germline-derived CDR1 and CDR2 are SGHRS and YFSETQ. The CDR3 nucleotides are TGCGCCAGCAGCTTGGGACAGGACCGCTCTGGAAACACCATATATTTT. The encoded protein is CASSLGQDRSGNTIYF.